Sequencing of this T cell receptor (beta chain) was carried out in a study of T cell repertoires in cytomegalovirus infection. From the reads, TCRdb called clonotypes with MiXCR, one entry per CDR3 protein. This table holds around 450,000 distinct CDR3 sequences, about 10% found once. Germline loops: CDR1 ENHRY, CDR2 SYGVKD. CDR3 length: 16 amino acids. The V end lost 4 bases, the J end lost 0 bases, and 13 bases lay between the germline ends. This clonotype occurred many times. Sequenced sample: PBMCs. The rearrangement links TRBV10-3 to TRBJ1-3, with D hard to call. The receptor comes from a human donor in good health (CMV status not recorded). Some clones in this sample may be carry-over from other donors' samples. The chain's CDR3 is CAISVGNQGSGNTIYF. For the CDR3, the DNA is TGTGCCATCAGTGTAGGAAACCAAGGCTCTGGAAACACCATATATTTT.